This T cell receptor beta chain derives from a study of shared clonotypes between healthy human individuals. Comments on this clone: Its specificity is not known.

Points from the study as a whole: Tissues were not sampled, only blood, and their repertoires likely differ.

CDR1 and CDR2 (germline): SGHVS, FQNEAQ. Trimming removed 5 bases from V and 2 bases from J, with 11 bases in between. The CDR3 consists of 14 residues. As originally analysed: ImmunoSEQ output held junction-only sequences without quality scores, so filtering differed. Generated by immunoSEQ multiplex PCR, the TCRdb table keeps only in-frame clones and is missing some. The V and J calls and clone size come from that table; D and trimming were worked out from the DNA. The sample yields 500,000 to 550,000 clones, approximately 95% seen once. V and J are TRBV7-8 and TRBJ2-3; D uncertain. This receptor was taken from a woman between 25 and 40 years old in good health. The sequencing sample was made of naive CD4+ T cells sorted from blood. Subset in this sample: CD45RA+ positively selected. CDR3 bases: TGTGCCAGCAGCCTCGCAACGTACACAGATACGCAGTATTTT. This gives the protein CASSLATYTDTQYF.